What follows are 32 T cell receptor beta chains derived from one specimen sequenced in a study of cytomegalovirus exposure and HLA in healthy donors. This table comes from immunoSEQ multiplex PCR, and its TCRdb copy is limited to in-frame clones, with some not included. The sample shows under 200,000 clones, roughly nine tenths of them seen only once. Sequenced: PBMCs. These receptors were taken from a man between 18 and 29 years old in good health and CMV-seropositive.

The CDR3 DNA reads TGTGCCAGCAGCCAAGATCAGGGGGATACGCAGTATTTT. Translation gives CASSQDQGDTQYF. The genes are TRBV4-2 and TRBJ2-3, with a possible D match to TRBD1 (6 bases). V was trimmed by 0 bases and J by 6 bases, leaving 7 bases between them. This CDR3 has 13 amino acids. Germline V gives CDR1 LGHNA, CDR2 YNFKEQ.

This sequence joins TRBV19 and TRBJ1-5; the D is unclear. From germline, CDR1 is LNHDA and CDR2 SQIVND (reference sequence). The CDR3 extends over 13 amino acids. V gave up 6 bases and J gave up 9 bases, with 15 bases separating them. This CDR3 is CASSHSSEGPQHF. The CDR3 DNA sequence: TGTGCCAGTAGCCACTCGAGTGAGGGGCCCCAGCATTTT. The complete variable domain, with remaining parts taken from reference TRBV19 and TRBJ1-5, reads DGGITQSPKYLFRKEGQNVTLSCEQNLNHDAMYWYRQDPGQGLRLIYYSQIVNDFQKGDIAEGYSVSREKKESFPLTVTSAQKNPTAFYLCASSHSSEGPQHFGDGTRLSIL.

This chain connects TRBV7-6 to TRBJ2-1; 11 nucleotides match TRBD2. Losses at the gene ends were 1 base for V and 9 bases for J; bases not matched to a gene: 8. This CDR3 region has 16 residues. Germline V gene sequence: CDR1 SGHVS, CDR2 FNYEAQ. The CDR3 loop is CASSLDSGRAWGEQFF. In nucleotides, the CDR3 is TGTGCCAGCAGCTTAGATAGCGGGAGGGCATGGGGTGAGCAGTTCTTC. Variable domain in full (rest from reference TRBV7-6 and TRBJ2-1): GAGVSQSPRYKVTKRGQDVALRCDPISGHVSLYWYRQALGQGPEFLTYFNYEAQQDKSGLPNDRFSAERPEGSISTLTIQRTEQRDSAMYRCASSLDSGRAWGEQFFGPGTRLTVL.

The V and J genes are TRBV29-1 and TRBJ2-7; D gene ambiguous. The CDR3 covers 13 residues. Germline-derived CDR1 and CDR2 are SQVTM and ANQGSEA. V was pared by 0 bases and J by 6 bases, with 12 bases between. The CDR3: CSVEDPHSSEQYF. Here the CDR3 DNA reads TGCAGCGTTGAAGATCCCCACAGTAGCGAGCAGTACTTC.

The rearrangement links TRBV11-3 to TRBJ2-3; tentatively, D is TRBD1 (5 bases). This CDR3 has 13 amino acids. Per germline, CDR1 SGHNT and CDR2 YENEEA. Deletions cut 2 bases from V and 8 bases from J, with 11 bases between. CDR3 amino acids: CASSLKGMITQYF. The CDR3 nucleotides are TGTGCCAGCAGCTTAAAGGGGATGATTACGCAGTATTTT.

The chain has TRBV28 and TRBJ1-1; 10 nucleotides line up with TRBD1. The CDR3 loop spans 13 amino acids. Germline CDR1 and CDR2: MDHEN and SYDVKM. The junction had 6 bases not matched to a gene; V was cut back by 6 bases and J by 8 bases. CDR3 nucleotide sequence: TGTGCCAGCAGCGGGACAGGGGCGAGGGAAGCTTTCTTT. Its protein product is CASSGTGAREAFF.

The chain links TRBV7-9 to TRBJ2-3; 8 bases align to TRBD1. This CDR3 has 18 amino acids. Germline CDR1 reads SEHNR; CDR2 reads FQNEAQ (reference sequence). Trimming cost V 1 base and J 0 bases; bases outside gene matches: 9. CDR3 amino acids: CASSLGTGREPSTDTQYF. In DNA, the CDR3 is TGTGCCAGCAGCTTAGGGACAGGGAGAGAACCTAGCACAGATACGCAGTATTTT. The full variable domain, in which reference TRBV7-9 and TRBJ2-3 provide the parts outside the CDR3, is DTGVSQNPRHKITKRGQNVTFRCDPISEHNRLYWYRQTLGQGPEFLTYFQNEAQLEKSRLLSDRFSAERPKGSFSTLEIQRTEQGDSAMYLCASSLGTGREPSTDTQYFGPGTRLTVL.

Here the CDR3 DNA reads TGTGCCAGCTCACCACGGAGGGGAGTTGGCACAGATACGCAGTATTTT. This sequence encodes CASSPRRGVGTDTQYF. The chain links TRBV18 to TRBJ2-3; perhaps TRBD2 as D (6 bases). This CDR3 has 16 amino acids. Germline CDR1 KGHSH, CDR2 LQKENI. V was pared by 1 base and J by 1 base, with 12 bases between.

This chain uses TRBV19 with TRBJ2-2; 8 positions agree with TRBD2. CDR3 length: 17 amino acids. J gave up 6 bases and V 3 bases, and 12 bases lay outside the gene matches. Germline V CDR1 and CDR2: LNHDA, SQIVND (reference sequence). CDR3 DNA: TGTGCCAGTAGTATCGTCGGTGGGACTAGGGTTTCCGGGGAGCTGTTTTTT. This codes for CASSIVGGTRVSGELFF. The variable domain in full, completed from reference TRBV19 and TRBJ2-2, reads DGGITQSPKYLFRKEGQNVTLSCEQNLNHDAMYWYRQDPGQGLRLIYYSQIVNDFQKGDIAEGYSVSREKKESFPLTVTSAQKNPTAFYLCASSIVGGTRVSGELFFGEGSRLTVL.

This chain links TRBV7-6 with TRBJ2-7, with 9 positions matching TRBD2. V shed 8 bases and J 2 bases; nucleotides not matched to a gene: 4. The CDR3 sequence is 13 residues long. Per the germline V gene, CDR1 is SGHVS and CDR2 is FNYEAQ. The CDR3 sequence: CASQAGGTYEQYF. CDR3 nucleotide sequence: TGTGCCAGCCAAGCGGGAGGTACCTACGAGCAGTACTTC.

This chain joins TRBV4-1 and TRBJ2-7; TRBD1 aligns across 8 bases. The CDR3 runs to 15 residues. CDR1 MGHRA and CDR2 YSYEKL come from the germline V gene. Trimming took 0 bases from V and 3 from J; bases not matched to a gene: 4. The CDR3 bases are TGCGCCAGCAGCCAAGAGGGAGACAGGGGCTACGAGCAGTACTTC. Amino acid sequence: CASSQEGDRGYEQYF.

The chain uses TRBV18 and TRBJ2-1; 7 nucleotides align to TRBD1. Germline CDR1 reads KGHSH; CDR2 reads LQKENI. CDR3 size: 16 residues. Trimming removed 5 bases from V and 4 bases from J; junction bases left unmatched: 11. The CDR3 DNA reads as TGTGCCAGCTCATCCACGGGACAGTCTGATTACAATGAGCAGTTCTTC. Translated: CASSSTGQSDYNEQFF.

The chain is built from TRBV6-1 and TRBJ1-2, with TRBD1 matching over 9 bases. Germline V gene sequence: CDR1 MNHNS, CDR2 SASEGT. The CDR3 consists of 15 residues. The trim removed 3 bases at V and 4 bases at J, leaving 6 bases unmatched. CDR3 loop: CASSEGQGGIYGYTF. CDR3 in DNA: TGTGCCAGCAGTGAGGGACAGGGTGGTATCTATGGCTACACCTTC.

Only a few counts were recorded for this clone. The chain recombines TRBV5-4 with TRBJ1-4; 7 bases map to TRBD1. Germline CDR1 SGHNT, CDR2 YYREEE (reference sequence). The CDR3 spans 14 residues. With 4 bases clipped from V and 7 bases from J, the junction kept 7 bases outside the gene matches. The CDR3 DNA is TGTGCCAGCAGCGACGCAGGGGGAAGTGAAAAACTGTTTTTT. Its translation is CASSDAGGSEKLFF.

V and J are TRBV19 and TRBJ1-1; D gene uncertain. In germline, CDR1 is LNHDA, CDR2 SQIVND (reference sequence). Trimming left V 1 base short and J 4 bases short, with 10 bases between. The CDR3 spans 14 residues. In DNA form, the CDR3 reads TGTGCCAGTAGTATAGGACCTCCGGGCACTGAAGCTTTCTTT. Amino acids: CASSIGPPGTEAFF.

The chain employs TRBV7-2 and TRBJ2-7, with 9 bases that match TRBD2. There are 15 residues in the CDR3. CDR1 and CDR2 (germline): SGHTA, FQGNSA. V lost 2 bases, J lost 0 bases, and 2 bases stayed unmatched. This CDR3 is CASSLTSGFSYEQYF. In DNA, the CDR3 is TGTGCCAGCAGCTTAACTAGCGGGTTCTCCTACGAGCAGTACTTC.

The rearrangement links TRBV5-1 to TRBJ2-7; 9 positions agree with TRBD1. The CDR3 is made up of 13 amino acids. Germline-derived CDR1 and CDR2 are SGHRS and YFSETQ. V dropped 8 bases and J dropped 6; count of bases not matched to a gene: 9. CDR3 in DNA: TGCGCCAGTAACACAGGGGGCGCAACCGAGCAGTACTTC. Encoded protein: CASNTGGATEQYF.

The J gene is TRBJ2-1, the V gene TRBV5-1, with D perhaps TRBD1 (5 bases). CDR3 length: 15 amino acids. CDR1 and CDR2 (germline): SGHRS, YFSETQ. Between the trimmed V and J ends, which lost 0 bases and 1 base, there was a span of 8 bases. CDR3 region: CASSLAQGSYNEQFF. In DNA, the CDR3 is TGCGCCAGCAGCTTGGCCCAGGGTTCCTACAATGAGCAGTTCTTC.

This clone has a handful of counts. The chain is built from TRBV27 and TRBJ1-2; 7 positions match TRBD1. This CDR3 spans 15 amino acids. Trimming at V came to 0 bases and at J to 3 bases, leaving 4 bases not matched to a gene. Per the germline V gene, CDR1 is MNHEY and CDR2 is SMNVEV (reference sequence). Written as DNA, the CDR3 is TGTGCCAGCAGTTTATCCCCTACAGGGGACTATGGCTACACCTTC. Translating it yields CASSLSPTGDYGYTF.

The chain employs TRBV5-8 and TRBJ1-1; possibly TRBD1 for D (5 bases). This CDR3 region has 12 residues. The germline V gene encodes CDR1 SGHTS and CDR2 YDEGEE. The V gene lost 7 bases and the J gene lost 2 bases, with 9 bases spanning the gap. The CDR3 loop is CASLGLNTEAFF. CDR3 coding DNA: TGTGCCAGCTTGGGACTCAACACTGAAGCTTTCTTT.

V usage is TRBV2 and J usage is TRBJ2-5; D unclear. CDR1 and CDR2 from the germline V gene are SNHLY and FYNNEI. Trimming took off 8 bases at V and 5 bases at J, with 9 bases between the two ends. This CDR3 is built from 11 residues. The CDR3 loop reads CASLDTETQYF. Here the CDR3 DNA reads TGTGCCAGCCTCGACACGGAGACCCAGTACTTC.

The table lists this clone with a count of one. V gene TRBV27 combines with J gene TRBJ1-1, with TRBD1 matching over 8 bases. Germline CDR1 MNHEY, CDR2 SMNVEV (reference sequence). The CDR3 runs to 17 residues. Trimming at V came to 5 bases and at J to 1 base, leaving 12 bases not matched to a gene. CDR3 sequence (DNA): TGTGCCAGCAGTCCCCGGACAGGGCGGTTGGGGAACACTGAAGCTTTCTTT. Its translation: CASSPRTGRLGNTEAFF.

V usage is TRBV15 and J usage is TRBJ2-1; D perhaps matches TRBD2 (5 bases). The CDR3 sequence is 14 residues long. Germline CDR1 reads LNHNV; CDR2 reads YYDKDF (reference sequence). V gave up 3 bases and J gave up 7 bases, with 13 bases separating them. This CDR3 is CATSSSRTANEQFF. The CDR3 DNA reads TGTGCCACCAGCAGTTCACGGACTGCGAATGAGCAGTTCTTC.

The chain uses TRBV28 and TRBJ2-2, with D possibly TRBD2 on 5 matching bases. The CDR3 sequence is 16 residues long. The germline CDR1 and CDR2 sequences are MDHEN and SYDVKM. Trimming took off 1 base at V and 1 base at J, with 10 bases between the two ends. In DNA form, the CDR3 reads TGTGCCAGCAGTTTATTGCGAGGGTTGAACACCGGGGAGCTGTTTTTT. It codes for CASSLLRGLNTGELFF.

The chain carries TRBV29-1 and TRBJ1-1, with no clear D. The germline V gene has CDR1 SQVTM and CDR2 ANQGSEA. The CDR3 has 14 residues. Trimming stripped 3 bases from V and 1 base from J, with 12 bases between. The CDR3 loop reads CSVDLGRQNTEAFF. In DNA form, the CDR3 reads TGCAGCGTTGATTTGGGCAGGCAGAACACTGAAGCTTTCTTT.

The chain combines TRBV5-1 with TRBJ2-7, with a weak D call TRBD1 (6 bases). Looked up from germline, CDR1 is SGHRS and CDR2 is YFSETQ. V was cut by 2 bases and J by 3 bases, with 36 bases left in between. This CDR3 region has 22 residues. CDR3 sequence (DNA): TGCGCCAGCAGCTTTTTTACTCCGATGTCCGTTGGGGGCAACTACATGAACTACGAGCAGTACTTC. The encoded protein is CASSFFTPMSVGGNYMNYEQYF.

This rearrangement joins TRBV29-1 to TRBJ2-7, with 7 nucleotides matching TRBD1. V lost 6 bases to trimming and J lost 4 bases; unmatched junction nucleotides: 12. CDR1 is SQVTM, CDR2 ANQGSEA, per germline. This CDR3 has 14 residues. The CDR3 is CSVQGTSRVYEQYF. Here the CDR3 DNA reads TGCAGCGTACAGGGGACGTCAAGGGTGTACGAGCAGTACTTC.

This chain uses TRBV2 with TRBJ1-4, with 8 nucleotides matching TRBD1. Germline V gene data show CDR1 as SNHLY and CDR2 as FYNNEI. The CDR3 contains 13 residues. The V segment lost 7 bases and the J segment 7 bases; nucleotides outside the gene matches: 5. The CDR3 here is CASKDRETEKLFF. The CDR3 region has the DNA TGTGCCAGCAAGGACAGGGAAACTGAAAAACTGTTTTTT.

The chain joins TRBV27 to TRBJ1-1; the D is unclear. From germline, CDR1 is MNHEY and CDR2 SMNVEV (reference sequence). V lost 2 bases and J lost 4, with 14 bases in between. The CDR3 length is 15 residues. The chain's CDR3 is CASSLRGDLGTEAFF. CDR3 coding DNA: TGTGCCAGCAGTTTACGAGGAGACTTGGGCACTGAAGCTTTCTTT.

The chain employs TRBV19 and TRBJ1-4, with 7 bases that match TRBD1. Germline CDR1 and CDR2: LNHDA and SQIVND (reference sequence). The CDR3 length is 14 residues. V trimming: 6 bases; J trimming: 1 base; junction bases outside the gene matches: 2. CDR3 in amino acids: CASRDRVTNEKLFF. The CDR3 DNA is TGTGCCAGTAGAGACAGGGTAACTAATGAAAAACTGTTTTTT.

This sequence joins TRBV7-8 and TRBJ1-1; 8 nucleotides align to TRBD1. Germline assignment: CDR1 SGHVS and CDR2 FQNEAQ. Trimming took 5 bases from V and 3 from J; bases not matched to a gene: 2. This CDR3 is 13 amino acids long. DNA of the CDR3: TGTGCCAGCAGCCCGGACAGGGACACTGAAGCTTTCTTT. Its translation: CASSPDRDTEAFF.

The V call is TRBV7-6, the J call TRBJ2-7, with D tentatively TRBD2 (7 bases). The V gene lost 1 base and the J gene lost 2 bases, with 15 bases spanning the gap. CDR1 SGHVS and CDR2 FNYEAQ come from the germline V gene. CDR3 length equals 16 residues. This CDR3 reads CASSLGGGQGTYEQYF. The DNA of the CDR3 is TGTGCCAGCAGCTTAGGGGGGGGACAAGGCACCTACGAGCAGTACTTC. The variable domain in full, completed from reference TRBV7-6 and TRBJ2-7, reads GAGVSQSPRYKVTKRGQDVALRCDPISGHVSLYWYRQALGQGPEFLTYFNYEAQQDKSGLPNDRFSAERPEGSISTLTIQRTEQRDSAMYRCASSLGGGQGTYEQYFGPGTRLTVT.